Listed below are T cell receptor beta chains from one sample, sequenced in a study of T cell changes during pregnancy in multiple sclerosis. Assay used: immunoSEQ multiplex PCR; TCRdb lists only in-frame clones, some missing. The sample shows approximately 93,000 clones, under 95% of them seen only once. Material: peripheral blood, obtained in the first trimester of pregnancy. These receptors came from a female donor in good health, enrolled as a control in a pregnancy study. The CDR3 runs from the conserved cysteine through the conserved F or W. A D gene is named only where the DNA matches it firmly. Size tells how often a clone was seen (once, few, many) or the class of an expanded clone, and some rows leave it out.

size: -; D: -; J: TRBJ2-3; V: TRBV20-1; CDR3: CSVRGDTQYF; DNA: TGCAGTGTACGGGGAGATACGCAGTATTTT
size: -; D: TRBD1; J: TRBJ2-7; V: TRBV11-3; CDR3: CASSLGTGDEQYF; DNA: TGTGCCAGCAGCCTGGGGACAGGGGACGAGCAGTACTTC
size: -; D: -; J: TRBJ1-1; V: TRBV7-2; CDR3: CASSFTENTEAFF; DNA: TGTGCCAGCAGCTTTACAGAGAACACTGAAGCTTTCTTT
size: -; D: TRBD1; J: TRBJ2-7; V: TRBV27; CDR3: CASSLMGQGFYEQYF; DNA: TGTGCCAGCAGTTTAATGGGACAGGGGTTCTACGAGCAGTACTTC
size: -; D: TRBD1; J: TRBJ2-7; V: TRBV6-5; CDR3: CASRSRDRGPYEQYF; DNA: TGTGCCAGCAGATCCCGGGACAGAGGACCCTACGAGCAGTACTTC
size: -; D: TRBD1; J: TRBJ2-7; V: TRBV27; CDR3: CRRGSVSYEQYF; DNA: TGTCGCAGGGGGAGTGTTTCCTACGAGCAGTACTTC
size: -; D: TRBD1; J: TRBJ1-1; V: TRBV11-2; CDR3: CASSFLPGTGNTEAFF; DNA: TGTGCCAGCAGCTTCCTACCCGGGACAGGGAACACTGAAGCTTTCTTT
size: -; D: -; J: TRBJ2-7; V: TRBV5-5; CDR3: CASSPGSLLIREQYF; DNA: TGTGCCAGCAGCCCGGGGAGTCTCCTAATACGCGAGCAGTACTTC
size: -; D: -; J: TRBJ2-7; V: TRBV19; CDR3: CASSIDVLTGAYEQYF; DNA: TGTGCCAGTAGTATAGACGTCCTCACAGGTGCCTACGAGCAGTACTTC
size: once; D: TRBD1; J: TRBJ2-1; V: TRBV14; CDR3: CASRGDRASYNEQFF; DNA: TGTGCCAGCAGGGGGGACAGGGCCTCCTACAATGAGCAGTTCTTC
size: -; D: -; J: TRBJ2-2; V: TRBV4-3; CDR3: CASSQDPGYTGELFF; DNA: TGCGCCAGCAGCCAAGATCCGGGATACACCGGGGAGCTGTTTTTT
size: -; D: TRBD2; J: TRBJ2-3; V: TRBV7-6; CDR3: CASSVGLAGNTDTQYF; DNA: TGTGCCAGCAGCGTGGGACTAGCGGGGAATACAGATACGCAGTATTTT
size: -; D: TRBD2; J: TRBJ2-1; V: TRBV6-1; CDR3: CASSESSWTSGGASEQFF; DNA: TGTGCCAGCAGTGAAAGCAGCTGGACTAGCGGGGGGGCAAGTGAGCAGTTCTTC
size: -; D: TRBD1; J: TRBJ1-2; V: TRBV7-2; CDR3: CASSLNRGWNYGYTF; DNA: TGTGCCAGCAGCTTGAACAGGGGTTGGAACTATGGCTACACCTTC
size: few; D: -; J: TRBJ1-4; V: TRBV20-1; CDR3: CSAKYGEKLFF; DNA: TGCAGTGCAAAGTACGGGGAAAAACTGTTTTTT
size: -; D: -; J: TRBJ1-2; V: TRBV7-2; CDR3: CASSRRQDYGYTF; DNA: TGTGCCAGCAGCAGACGACAGGACTATGGCTACACCTTC
size: -; D: -; J: TRBJ1-3; V: TRBV4-3; CDR3: CASSQDWGGGINTGNTIYF; DNA: TGCGCCAGCAGCCAAGATTGGGGGGGCGGCATCAACACTGGAAACACCATATATTTT
size: -; D: -; J: TRBJ2-2; V: TRBV7-2; CDR3: CASSYSGTGELFF; DNA: TGTGCCAGCAGCTACTCAGGAACCGGGGAGCTGTTTTTT
size: -; D: TRBD1; J: TRBJ1-5; V: TRBV19; CDR3: CASSSGTGWVNQPQHF; DNA: TGTGCCAGTAGTTCCGGGACAGGGTGGGTTAATCAGCCCCAGCATTTT
size: -; D: TRBD1; J: TRBJ2-1; V: TRBV5-4; CDR3: CASSLRQGNEFF; DNA: TGTGCCAGCAGCTTACGACAGGGGAATGAATTCTTC
size: -; D: -; J: TRBJ1-3; V: TRBV2; CDR3: CASRSGTFSGNTIYF; DNA: TGTGCCAGCCGTTCGGGGACATTCTCTGGAAACACCATATATTTT
size: -; D: -; J: TRBJ1-2; V: TRBV4-3; CDR3: CASSQERGLEGGYTF; DNA: TGCGCCAGCAGCCAAGAAAGAGGGTTGGAAGGTGGCTACACCTTC
size: -; D: TRBD1; J: TRBJ2-1; V: TRBV11-2; CDR3: CASSHGIGTGADEQFF; DNA: TGTGCCAGCAGTCATGGGATAGGGACAGGGGCGGATGAGCAGTTCTTC
size: -; D: -; J: TRBJ1-1; V: TRBV11-1; CDR3: CASSLQTNTEAFF; DNA: TGTGCCAGCAGTCTACAGACGAACACTGAAGCTTTCTTT
size: -; D: TRBD1; J: TRBJ2-2; V: TRBV4-1; CDR3: CASSQREQGASGELFF; DNA: TGCGCCAGCAGTCAAAGGGAACAGGGGGCTTCCGGGGAGCTGTTTTTT
size: -; D: -; J: TRBJ2-7; V: TRBV12-5; CDR3: CASGLPLYEQYF; DNA: TGTGCTAGTGGTTTGCCCCTCTACGAGCAGTACTTC
size: -; D: TRBD1; J: TRBJ2-7; V: TRBV27; CDR3: CASSLQGALYEQYF; DNA: TGTGCCAGCAGTTTACAGGGGGCGTTGTACGAGCAGTACTTC
size: -; D: -; J: TRBJ1-3; V: TRBV9; CDR3: CASSVGRGPSGNTIYF; DNA: TGTGCCAGCAGCGTAGGGAGGGGACCCTCTGGAAACACCATATATTTT
size: -; D: -; J: TRBJ2-1; V: TRBV4-3; CDR3: CASSQDQGGGEQFF; DNA: TGCGCCAGCAGCCAAGATCAGGGGGGAGGTGAGCAGTTCTTC
size: -; D: TRBD2; J: TRBJ2-7; V: TRBV12-5; CDR3: CASGSLAGEPEQYF; DNA: TGTGCTAGTGGCTCACTAGCGGGGGAGCCCGAGCAGTACTTC
size: -; D: -; J: TRBJ1-5; V: TRBV29-1; CDR3: CSVGAQSTDSNQPQHF; DNA: TGCAGCGTGGGGGCTCAGTCGACCGATAGCAATCAGCCCCAGCATTTT
size: few; D: -; J: TRBJ2-5; V: TRBV15; CDR3: CATSRNYGPQYF; DNA: TGTGCCACCAGCAGGAATTATGGGCCCCAGTACTTC
size: -; D: -; J: TRBJ1-2; V: TRBV9; CDR3: CASSVGQGDYGYTF; DNA: TGTGCCAGCAGCGTAGGTCAGGGTGACTATGGCTACACCTTC
size: -; D: TRBD1; J: TRBJ2-7; V: TRBV6-1; CDR3: CATTGNLYEQYF; DNA: TGTGCCACGACAGGGAATTTATACGAGCAGTACTTC
size: -; D: -; J: TRBJ2-5; V: TRBV7-9; CDR3: CASSLGLAQETQYF; DNA: TGTGCCAGCAGCCTGGGACTCGCCCAGGAGACCCAGTACTTC
size: -; D: TRBD1; J: TRBJ2-5; V: TRBV10-2; CDR3: CASRPGQGKETQYF; DNA: TGCGCCAGCAGACCCGGACAGGGGAAAGAGACCCAGTACTTC
size: -; D: TRBD1; J: TRBJ1-5; V: TRBV4-3; CDR3: CASSQDGTGSDQPQHF; DNA: TGCGCCAGCAGCCAAGACGGGACAGGGTCAGATCAGCCCCAGCATTTT
size: -; D: TRBD2; J: TRBJ2-3; V: TRBV11-2; CDR3: CASSLIGGGGRTDTQYF; DNA: TGTGCCAGCAGCTTAATTGGTGGCGGGGGGCGCACAGATACGCAGTATTTT
size: -; D: TRBD2; J: TRBJ2-1; V: TRBV5-4; CDR3: CASGRKRGGRNEQFF; DNA: TGTGCCAGCGGGAGGAAGCGGGGGGGAAGGAATGAGCAGTTCTTC
size: -; D: TRBD2; J: TRBJ2-3; V: TRBV7-9; CDR3: CASSLGRGVFTDTQYF; DNA: TGTGCCAGCAGCTTAGGGCGGGGGGTCTTCACAGATACGCAGTATTTT
size: once; D: -; J: TRBJ2-1; V: TRBV11-2; CDR3: CASSPSKGGAPGSYNEQFF; DNA: TGTGCCAGCAGCCCCTCAAAAGGTGGGGCGCCCGGGTCCTACAATGAGCAGTTCTTC
size: -; D: TRBD1; J: TRBJ2-5; V: TRBV25-1; CDR3: CASSERGRRETQYF; DNA: TGTGCCAGCAGTGAGAGGGGGCGCAGGGAGACCCAGTACTTC
size: -; D: TRBD1; J: TRBJ2-6; V: TRBV5-1; CDR3: CASSLSGTGGAGANVLTF; DNA: TGCGCCAGCAGCTTGTCCGGGACAGGGGGCGCCGGGGCCAACGTCCTGACTTTC
size: -; D: -; J: TRBJ2-7; V: TRBV4-3; CDR3: CASSPTAGYEQYF; DNA: TGCGCCAGCAGCCCTACAGCGGGCTACGAGCAGTACTTC